One sample yielded the 30 T cell receptor beta chains listed below, sequenced in a study of response to subunit inactivated influenza vaccine. TCRdb reprocessed the RT-PCR reads with MiXCR, giving one entry per CDR3 protein. The sample records 610,000 or so distinct CDR3 sequences, about 15% being singletons. Sequences were derived from PBMCs from blood, sampled roughly 12 days after vaccination. These receptors came from a middle-aged man who received an inactivated influenza vaccine.

This clonotype showed up just a few times. The chain employs TRBV20-1 and TRBJ1-1; 8 nucleotides agree with TRBD1. The CDR3 totals 14 residues. Per the germline V gene, CDR1 is DFQATT and CDR2 is SNEGSKA (reference sequence). V lost 3 bases to trimming and J lost 0 bases; unmatched junction nucleotides: 3. CDR3 residues: CSARRGQVNTEAFF. The DNA for the CDR3 is TGCAGTGCTAGGAGGGGACAGGTGAACACTGAAGCTTTCTTT.

This clonotype was detected only a few times. The rearrangement joins TRBV7-9 to TRBJ2-1, with 7 bases aligning to TRBD1. Unmatched junction bases numbered 9, after V lost 3 bases and J lost 7 bases. CDR1 SEHNR and CDR2 FQNEAQ come from the germline V gene (reference sequence). The CDR3 covers 15 residues. The CDR3 sequence: CASSLGQTIKNEQFF. CDR3 DNA: TGTGCCAGCAGCTTGGGACAGACAATTAAGAATGAGCAGTTCTTC.

This clonotype was picked up many times. The V and J genes are TRBV12-3 or TRBV12-4 and TRBJ2-3, with TRBD2 identical over 11 bases. The CDR3 sequence is 16 residues long. The junction had 7 bases not matched to a gene; V was cut back by 8 bases and J by 0 bases. CDR3 sequence: CASGRLAGSSTDTQYF. The CDR3 bases are TGTGCCAGCGGAAGACTAGCGGGATCTAGCACAGATACGCAGTATTTT.

This clonotype was seen repeatedly, ten times or more. This chain links TRBV3-1 with TRBJ2-1; D unclear. With 1 base removed from V and 4 bases from J, the gap between germline ends came to 2 bases. The CDR3 is 12 amino acids. The germline V gene encodes CDR1 LGHDT and CDR2 YNNKEL (reference sequence). The CDR3 DNA is TGTGCCAGCAGCCAAGTTTACAATGAGCAGTTCTTC. Its translation is CASSQVYNEQFF.

This chain joins TRBV12-3 or TRBV12-4 and TRBJ2-2; 10 bases align to TRBD1. This CDR3 spans 15 amino acids. Trimming cost V 6 bases and J 7 bases; bases outside gene matches: 8. CDR3 DNA: TGTGCCAGCAGCCCGGGACAGGGGAGTATCGGGGAGCTGTTTTTT. Protein sequence: CASSPGQGSIGELFF.

The chain employs TRBV6-1 and TRBJ1-1; 8 nucleotides agree with TRBD1. CDR3 size: 14 residues. Trimming cost V 6 bases and J 6 bases; bases outside gene matches: 9. Germline CDR1 and CDR2: MNHNS and SASEGT. CDR3 sequence: CASRPTGEVAEAFF. The DNA of the CDR3 is TGTGCCAGCAGACCGACAGGGGAGGTGGCTGAAGCTTTCTTT.

The chain links TRBV5-5 to TRBJ1-3; D is perhaps TRBD1 (5 bases). This CDR3 has 16 amino acids. From germline, CDR1 is SGHKS and CDR2 YYEKEE (reference sequence). V lost 1 base and J lost 0, with 11 bases in between. The CDR3 sequence is CASSLFGAYSGNTIYF. DNA for the CDR3: TGTGCCAGCAGCTTGTTTGGGGCCTACTCTGGAAACACCATATATTTT.

This clonotype was seen a handful of times. This chain connects TRBV15 to TRBJ1-2, with a weak D call TRBD1 (5 bases). The V gene lost 2 bases and the J gene lost 0 bases, with 13 bases spanning the gap. The CDR3 sequence is 16 residues long. Germline CDR1 and CDR2: LNHNV and YYDKDF (reference sequence). Here the CDR3 DNA reads TGTGCCACCAGCAGACAGCCTGGGGCCTCTAACTATGGCTACACCTTC. It specifies CATSRQPGASNYGYTF.

This clonotype was observed a few times. The V call is TRBV18, the J call TRBJ2-7, with D possibly being TRBD1 (5 bases). V shed 5 bases and J shed 4 bases, with 18 bases lying between them. Germline V gives CDR1 KGHSH, CDR2 LQKENI. The CDR3 is 15 residues long. CDR3 region: CASSEGVTDLYEQYF. For the CDR3, the DNA is TGTGCCAGCTCAGAAGGGGTGACAGATCTATACGAGCAGTACTTC.

The chain couples TRBV29-1 to TRBJ2-3; 7 bases match TRBD2. Germline assignment: CDR1 SQVTM and CDR2 ANQGSEA. Trimming cost V 3 bases and J 5 bases; bases outside gene matches: 8. The CDR3 runs 14 residues. In nucleotides, the CDR3 is TGCAGCGTTGATCTCTGGGGAGGGCAAGATACGCAGTATTTT. It codes for CSVDLWGGQDTQYF.

This clonotype was detected only a few times. The chain is built from TRBV28 and TRBJ2-7; the D gene is possibly TRBD1 (5 bases). V gave up 5 bases and J gave up 1 base, with 15 bases separating them. CDR3 size: 15 residues. The V gene's germline CDR1 is MDHEN and CDR2 SYDVKM. CDR3 protein: CASSPHRMGSYEQYF. CDR3 DNA: TGTGCCAGCAGTCCTCACAGGATGGGATCCTACGAGCAGTACTTC. Complete variable domain (other parts from reference TRBV28 and TRBJ2-7): DVKVTQSSRYLVKRTGEKVFLECVQDMDHENMFWYRQDPGLGLRLIYFSYDVKMKEKGDIPEGYSVSREKKERFSLILESASTNQTSMYLCASSPHRMGSYEQYFGPGTRLTVT.

The chain employs TRBV7-6 and TRBJ2-3; perhaps TRBD2 as D (5 bases). The CDR3 length is 17 residues. With 5 bases removed from V and 4 bases from J, the gap between germline ends came to 22 bases. The V gene's germline CDR1 is SGHVS and CDR2 FNYEAQ. CDR3 residues: CASSRGLNQPGADTQYF. In DNA form, the CDR3 reads TGTGCCAGCAGCCGCGGACTGAACCAACCTGGGGCAGATACGCAGTATTTT. Filled out from reference TRBV7-6 and TRBJ2-3, the complete variable domain reads GAGVSQSPRYKVTKRGQDVALRCDPISGHVSLYWYRQALGQGPEFLTYFNYEAQQDKSGLPNDRFSAERPEGSISTLTIQRTEQRDSAMYRCASSRGLNQPGADTQYFGPGTRLTVL.

The rearrangement links TRBV20-1 to TRBJ2-3, with 10 bases fitting TRBD2. Germline-derived CDR1 and CDR2 are DFQATT and SNEGSKA (reference sequence). The CDR3 consists of 13 residues. The J segment lost 1 base and the V segment lost 7 bases, leaving 2 bases of the junction unmatched. The CDR3 nucleotides are TGCAGTGTTACTAGCGGGGGCACAGATACGCAGTATTTT. This codes for CSVTSGGTDTQYF.

This sequence joins TRBV29-1 and TRBJ2-2; D gene uncertain. Germline CDR1 SQVTM, CDR2 ANQGSEA. CDR3 size: 13 residues. The germline V and J ends were trimmed by 0 bases and 2 bases, with 4 bases remaining between them. The CDR3 protein is CSVEEINTGELFF. In DNA, the CDR3 is TGCAGCGTTGAAGAGATCAACACCGGGGAGCTGTTTTTT.

V and J are TRBV19 and TRBJ2-6, with D possibly matching TRBD1 (5 bases). Germline CDR1 and CDR2: LNHDA and SQIVND (reference sequence). The CDR3 sequence is 18 residues long. V shed 5 bases and J shed 0 bases, with 17 bases lying between them. The CDR3 nucleotides are TGTGCCAGTAGTCTGATCGCTACAGGTAGCTCTGGGGCCAACGTCCTGACTTTC. Amino acids: CASSLIATGSSGANVLTF.

This clonotype was seen a handful of times. The J gene is TRBJ2-7, the V gene TRBV10-3; D ambiguous. Trimming stripped 3 bases from V and 3 bases from J, with 12 bases between. The CDR3 runs 14 residues. The germline V gene encodes CDR1 ENHRY and CDR2 SYGVKD. Written as DNA, the CDR3 is TGTGCCATCAGTGATCCGGGTCAGGTCTACGAGCAGTACTTC. This encodes CAISDPGQVYEQYF.

This clonotype has just a few counts. The J gene is TRBJ2-6, the V gene TRBV6-1; D remains unclear. Per the germline V gene, CDR1 is MNHNS and CDR2 is SASEGT. This CDR3 comprises 15 residues. The V gene lost 2 bases and the J gene lost 0 bases, with 5 bases spanning the gap. The DNA of the CDR3 is TGTGCCAGCAGTGAAATAATCTCTGGGGCCAACGTCCTGACTTTC. This sequence encodes CASSEIISGANVLTF.

This clonotype was counted a single time. The chain employs TRBV12-3 or TRBV12-4 and TRBJ1-5; no definite D call. The CDR3 loop spans 15 amino acids. Trimming shortened V by 3 bases and J by 3 bases, and 12 bases separated the two germline ends. DNA for the CDR3: TGTGCCAGCAGTTTGTCTGCCGAGAACAATCAGCCCCAGCATTTT. Its protein product is CASSLSAENNQPQHF.

The chain is built from TRBV4-1 and TRBJ1-1; TRBD1 agrees at 9 bases. The CDR3 totals 14 residues. Germline V gene data show CDR1 as MGHRA and CDR2 as YSYEKL. The V gene end was trimmed by 4 bases and the J gene end by 5 bases; junction bases not matched to a gene: 5. CDR3 nucleotides: TGCGCCAGCAGCCGGGGACAGGGACTTACTGAAGCTTTCTTT. It specifies CASSRGQGLTEAFF.

The chain couples TRBV10-3 to TRBJ2-2; 11 bases are shared with TRBD2. V shed 3 bases and J 4 bases; nucleotides not matched to a gene: 13. CDR1 is ENHRY, CDR2 SYGVKD, per germline. This CDR3 is built from 19 residues. CDR3 nucleotides: TGTGCCATCAGTGAAAGGGTAGCGGGGGGGCCGAGGTCCACCGGGGAGCTGTTTTTT. Protein sequence: CAISERVAGGPRSTGELFF.

This chain links TRBV7-9 with TRBJ2-1, with 8 bases that match TRBD2. Looked up from germline, CDR1 is SEHNR and CDR2 is FQNEAQ (reference sequence). V shed 5 bases and J 4 bases; nucleotides not matched to a gene: 10. The CDR3 runs to 16 residues. As DNA, the CDR3 is TGTGCCAGCAGCCCGAGTAGCGGGGCGGATTACAATGAGCAGTTCTTC. The encoded protein is CASSPSSGADYNEQFF.

The chain recombines TRBV20-1 with TRBJ1-5; a weak D match, TRBD1 (5 bases). Germline CDR1 is DFQATT and CDR2 is SNEGSKA (reference sequence). The ends were cut back, 5 bases at V and 7 bases at J, with 18 bases in the middle. The length of the CDR3 is 14 residues. CDR3 amino acids: CSASTELDGQPQHF. The DNA of the CDR3 is TGCAGTGCTTCGACAGAGCTAGACGGACAGCCCCAGCATTTT.

The rearrangement uses TRBV5-6 and TRBJ2-2; D perhaps matches TRBD1 (5 bases). The CDR3 covers 14 residues. Deletions cut 2 bases from V and 6 bases from J, with 11 bases between. In germline, CDR1 is SGHDT, CDR2 YYEEEE. CDR3 in DNA: TGTGCCAGCAGCTTAGGGGCAAAGCCCGGGGAGCTGTTTTTT. Translated: CASSLGAKPGELFF.

V and J are TRBV28 and TRBJ1-1, with unresolved D. V was shortened by 6 bases and J by 4 bases, with 15 bases between the two germline ends. Germline values: CDR1 MDHEN, CDR2 SYDVKM. This CDR3 comprises 14 residues. CDR3 bases: TGTGCCAGCAGCCCTGGGCTGGGGTCCACTGAAGCTTTCTTT. Its translation: CASSPGLGSTEAFF.

J is TRBJ2-5 and V is TRBV20-1, with 10 bases lining up with TRBD2. With V trimmed by 3 bases and J by 4 bases, 11 bases remained unmatched. The germline V gene has CDR1 DFQATT and CDR2 SNEGSKA (reference sequence). The CDR3 spans 16 residues. The CDR3: CSASVAAGGPGETQYF. The CDR3, as DNA: TGCAGTGCTAGTGTGGCAGCGGGAGGGCCGGGAGAGACCCAGTACTTC.

This clonotype showed up many times. V and J are TRBV7-2 and TRBJ2-3; 8 bases match TRBD2. V lost 2 bases and J lost 4; bases outside the gene matches: 5. The germline CDR1 and CDR2 sequences are SGHTA and FQGNSA. CDR3 length equals 15 residues. The CDR3 is CASSLRGGQADTQYF. For the CDR3, the DNA is TGTGCCAGCAGCTTACGGGGGGGCCAAGCAGATACGCAGTATTTT.

This clonotype was recorded many times. This chain links TRBV4-1 with TRBJ2-1; D may be TRBD1 (5 bases). CDR1 and CDR2 from the germline V gene are MGHRA and YSYEKL. V was trimmed by 4 bases and J by 7 bases, leaving 14 bases between them. The CDR3 contains 14 residues. The CDR3 sequence is CASSPGLDRNEQFF. The CDR3 coding sequence is TGCGCCAGCAGCCCAGGGTTAGATCGAAATGAGCAGTTCTTC.

This clonotype was found a few times. The gene calls are TRBV7-2 and TRBJ2-5; TRBD1 matches at 7 bases. With V trimmed by 6 bases and J by 5 bases, 12 bases remained unmatched. The germline V gene has CDR1 SGHTA and CDR2 FQGNSA. The CDR3 runs 15 residues. The CDR3 region has the DNA TGTGCCAGCAGTCGTAGTCTGAGGGGGCGTGAGACCCAGTACTTC. It is translated as CASSRSLRGRETQYF.

The table lists this clonotype with a few counts. The chain links TRBV5-1 to TRBJ2-1, with 7 bases matching TRBD1. Per the germline V gene, CDR1 is SGHRS and CDR2 is YFSETQ. V lost 1 base to trimming and J lost 5 bases; unmatched junction nucleotides: 9. This CDR3 contains 16 residues. The CDR3 protein is CASSLQDRLPDNEQFF. The DNA for the CDR3 is TGCGCCAGCAGCTTGCAGGACAGGCTCCCCGACAATGAGCAGTTCTTC.

The sample holds many counts of this clonotype. J is TRBJ2-2 and V is TRBV9, with unresolved D. V was cut by 0 bases and J by 3 bases, with 6 bases left in between. There are 14 residues in the CDR3. CDR1 is SGDLS, CDR2 YYNGEE, per germline. In DNA, the CDR3 is TGTGCCAGCAGCGTAGCAGCTTACACCGGGGAGCTGTTTTTT. Protein sequence: CASSVAAYTGELFF. Complete variable domain (other parts from reference TRBV9 and TRBJ2-2): DSGVTQTPKHLITATGQRVTLRCSPRSGDLSVYWYQQSLDQGLQFLIQYYNGEERAKGNILERFSAQQFPDLHSELNLSSLELGDSALYFCASSVAAYTGELFFGEGSRLTVL.